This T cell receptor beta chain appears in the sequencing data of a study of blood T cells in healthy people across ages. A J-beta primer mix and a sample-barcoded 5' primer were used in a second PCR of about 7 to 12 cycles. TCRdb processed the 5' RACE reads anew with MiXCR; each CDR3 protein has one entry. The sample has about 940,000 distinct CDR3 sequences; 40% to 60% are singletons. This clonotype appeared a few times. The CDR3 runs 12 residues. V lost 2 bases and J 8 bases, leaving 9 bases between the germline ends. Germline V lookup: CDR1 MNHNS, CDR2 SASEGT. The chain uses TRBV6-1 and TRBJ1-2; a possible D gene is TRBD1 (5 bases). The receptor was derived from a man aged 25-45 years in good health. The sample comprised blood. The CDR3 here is CASSETGVGYTF. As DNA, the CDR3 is TGTGCCAGCAGTGAAACGGGGGTCGGCTACACCTTC.